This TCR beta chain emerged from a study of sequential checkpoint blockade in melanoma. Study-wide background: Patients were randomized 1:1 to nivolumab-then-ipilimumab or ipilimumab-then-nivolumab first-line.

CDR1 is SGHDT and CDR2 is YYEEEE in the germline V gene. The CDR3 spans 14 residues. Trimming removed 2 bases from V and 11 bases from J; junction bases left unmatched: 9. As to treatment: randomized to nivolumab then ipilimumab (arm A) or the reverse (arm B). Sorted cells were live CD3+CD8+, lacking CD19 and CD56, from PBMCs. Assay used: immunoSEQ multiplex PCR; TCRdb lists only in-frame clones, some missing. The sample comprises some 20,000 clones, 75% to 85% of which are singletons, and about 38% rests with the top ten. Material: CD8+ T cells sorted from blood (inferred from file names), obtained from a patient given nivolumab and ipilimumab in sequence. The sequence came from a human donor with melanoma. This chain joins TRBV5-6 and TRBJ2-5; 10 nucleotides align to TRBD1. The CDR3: CASSFGTGASEQYF. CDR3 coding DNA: TGTGCCAGCAGCTTCGGGACAGGGGCCTCGGAGCAGTACTTC. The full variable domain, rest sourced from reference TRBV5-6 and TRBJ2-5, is DAGVTQSPTHLIKTRGQQVTLRCSPKSGHDTVSWYQQALGQGPQFIFQYYEEEERQRGNFPDRFSGHQFPNYSSELNVNALLLGDSALYLCASSFGTGASEQYFGPGTRLLVL.